These T cell receptor beta chains were read from a single sample in a study of T cell repertoires in cytomegalovirus infection. TCRdb re-analysed the reads in MiXCR, keeping a single row per CDR3 protein. The sample records roughly 570,000 distinct CDR3 sequences, 40% being singletons. These receptors are not linked to any known antigen. The sample here was cultured PBMCs, taken from culture after CMV antigen stimulation. All receptors come from a human donor in good health (CMV status not recorded). Some clones in this sample may be carry-over from other donors' samples. Each CDR3 is given with its conserved first and last residue. The D gene is left open where the match is weak. Clone size is not always given. Where it is, it says once, few, many or a class for expanded clones.

>TRBJ2-3|few|TRBV7-2|NA
TGTGCCAGCAGCCCACTAGCGGCGCGTGGGGGGGGACAGTCATGTAACTTT
CASSPLAARGGGQSCNF
>TRBJ2-7|NA|TRBV19|NA
TGTGCCAGTAGCTTAGGGGCCCTTTCTTACGAGCAGTACTTC
CASSLGALSYEQYF
>TRBJ2-3|NA|TRBV5-4|NA
TGTGCCAGCAGCTTGCGGTTCGGGATAGATACGCAGTATTTT
CASSLRFGIDTQYF
>TRBJ1-5|NA|TRBV4-1|TRBD1
TGCGCCAGCAGCCAAGGGACAGGCAACAATCAGCCCCAGCATTTT
CASSQGTGNNQPQHF
>TRBJ2-2|NA|TRBV20-1|TRBD1
TGCAGTGCTAGAGAGAGCACAGGGGCGAAGAACACCGGGGAGCTGTTTTTT
CSARESTGAKNTGELFF
>TRBJ2-7|few|TRBV7-9|NA
TGTGCGGTTGGGCAGCAGTACTTC
CAVGQQYF
>TRBJ2-1|few|TRBV7-2|TRBD2
TGTGCCAGCAGCACTGGGGGGGGGGCCTACAATGAGCAGTTCTTC
CASSTGGGAYNEQFF
>TRBJ2-1|few|TRBV7-2|TRBD2
TGTGCCAGCAGCTTAGGGGCGCTAGCGGGACGCAATGAGCAGTTCTTC
CASSLGALAGRNEQFF
>TRBJ2-1|NA|TRBV7-1|NA
TGTGCCAGCAGCCCCTCCGGCTATCTCGAGTTCTTC
CASSPSGYLEFF
>TRBJ2-3|few|TRBV6-2/TRBV6-3|NA
TGTGCCAGCAGTTACTCGGAGTTCTGGCGGGGCAGAGATACGCAGTATTTT
CASSYSEFWRGRDTQYF
>TRBJ2-5|many|TRBV7-8|NA
TGTGCCAGCAGCCAGGACAGAGGCGAGACCCAGTACTTC
CASSQDRGETQYF
>TRBJ2-1|NA|TRBV4-2|NA
TGTGCCAGCAGCCAAGATCAACGGGTTAGGAAGCAGTTCTTC
CASSQDQRVRKQFF
>TRBJ1-5|NA|TRBV28|NA
TGTGCCAGCATGGTTAGGGCAGGAGCGGGCAATCAGCCCCAGCATTTT
CASMVRAGAGNQPQHF
>TRBJ1-1|NA|TRBV7-3|TRBD1
TGTGCCAGCAGCTCCCCCCTGGGGGACAGTCACACTGAAGCTTTCTTT
CASSSPLGDSHTEAFF
>TRBJ1-1|few|TRBV11-3|TRBD1
TGTGCCAGCGGCCTTAGATCCGGGACAGGGGTGACTGAAGCTTTCTTT
CASGLRSGTGVTEAFF
>TRBJ2-3|few|TRBV12-3/TRBV12-4|NA
TGTGCCAGCAGTGAGGACAGACCCGCAGATACGCAGTATTTT
CASSEDRPADTQYF
>TRBJ2-5|NA|TRBV5-6|TRBD1
TGTGCCAGCAGCGCTAACAGGGGAGAGACCCAGTACTTC
CASSANRGETQYF
>TRBJ1-6|NA|TRBV27|TRBD1
TGTGCCAGCAGTTTGAGGGACAGGGTTGGTTCACCCCTCCACTTT
CASSLRDRVGSPLHF
>TRBJ2-7|NA|TRBV10-3|TRBD1
TGTGCCATCAGTGAAAGTATTCTGCGGACAGGGGGCTACGAGCAGTACTTC
CAISESILRTGGYEQYF
>TRBJ1-4|many|TRBV7-2|NA
TGTGCCAGCAGCCAGGACAGATCGGGAGGAAAACTGTTTTTT
CASSQDRSGGKLFF
>TRBJ1-1|NA|TRBV2|NA
TGTGCCAGCAGTGCGCGGGGGCGAATTAGTAACACTGAAGCTTTCTTT
CASSARGRISNTEAFF
>TRBJ1-1|many|TRBV7-2|TRBD1
TGTGCCAGCAGCTTCGGACAGGCGGGCACTGAAGCTTTCTTT
CASSFGQAGTEAFF
>TRBJ2-4|few|TRBV3-1|TRBD1
TGTGCCAGCAGCCGCACAGGGGGCGCGTCCAAAAACATTCAGTACTTC
CASSRTGGASKNIQYF
>TRBJ2-6|NA|TRBV5-4|NA
TGTGCCAGCAGCTTGGATCGGGGGCCTGGGGCCAACGTCCTGACTTTC
CASSLDRGPGANVLTF
>TRBJ2-2|many|TRBV12-3/TRBV12-4|NA
TGTGCCAGCAGCTTAAGGGGTGTGAACACCGGGGAGCTGTTTTTT
CASSLRGVNTGELFF
>TRBJ2-2|few|TRBV6-6|TRBD2
TGTGCCAGCAGCGCCAGCGGGAGATGGGTCACCGGGGAGCTGTTTTTT
CASSASGRWVTGELFF
>TRBJ2-3|NA|TRBV7-9|NA
TGTGCCAGCAGGGGGCTGGGGGCAGGGAATACGCAGTATTTT
CASRGLGAGNTQYF
>TRBJ2-5|few|TRBV28|NA
TGTGCCAGCACAACCCGCAGGGGAAAGGAGACCCAGTACTTC
CASTTRRGKETQYF
>TRBJ1-2|NA|TRBV7-2|TRBD1
TGTGCCAGCAGCTTACTCCTGGACAGGGACTATGGCTACACCTTC
CASSLLLDRDYGYTF
>TRBJ1-1|NA|TRBV12-3/TRBV12-4|NA
TGTGCCAGCGCCTGGGGGAGGAACACTGAAGCTTTCTTT
CASAWGRNTEAFF
>TRBJ1-6|NA|TRBV7-2|TRBD1
TGTGCCAGCAGCTTAGGGACAGGGAAGGCTTATAATTCACCCCTCCACTTT
CASSLGTGKAYNSPLHF
>TRBJ2-3|NA|TRBV5-1|TRBD2
TGCGCCAGCAGACGAGCGGGGGGGATCGGCACAGATACGCAGTATTTT
CASRRAGGIGTDTQYF
>TRBJ1-5|NA|TRBV6-5|NA
TGTGCCAGCAGTTACCGGCAGGCAAGCAATCAGCCCCAGCATTTT
CASSYRQASNQPQHF
>TRBJ1-2|NA|TRBV7-3|NA
TGTGCCAGCAGCTCAGTCACCCTCCGGGACACGACTTGGGATGGCTACACCTTC
CASSSVTLRDTTWDGYTF
>TRBJ1-5|NA|TRBV28|NA
TGTGCCAGCAGCACCCCCTGGGGGGGGCGTGACAATCAGCCCCAGCATTTT
CASSTPWGGRDNQPQHF
>TRBJ1-1|NA|TRBV7-9|NA
TGTGCCAGCAGCTACCAGGCGACCAACACTGAAGCTTTCTTT
CASSYQATNTEAFF
>TRBJ2-2|NA|TRBV12-3/TRBV12-4|NA
TGTGCCAGCAGATTCGGTACCGGGGAGCTGTTTTTT
CASRFGTGELFF